A selection of T cell receptor beta chains follows, all from one sample in a study of T cell changes during pregnancy in multiple sclerosis. Only in-frame clones appear in the TCRdb table, and some are missing; sequencing was by immunoSEQ multiplex PCR. The sample yields about 28,000 clones, around 89% seen once. Here the sequenced sample was CD4+ T cells from peripheral blood mononuclear cells, taken in the first trimester of pregnancy. All receptors derive from a female donor in good health, enrolled as a control in a pregnancy study. The CDR3 runs from the conserved cysteine through the conserved F or W. A D gene is named only where the DNA matches it firmly. Size is omitted from some rows. Given values are once, few, many or a class for expanded clones.

>NA|TRBJ1-1|NA|TRBV21-1
CASSGGTGNTEAFF
TGTGCCAGCAGCGGCGGGACAGGGAACACTGAAGCTTTCTTT
>TRBD2|TRBJ2-1|NA|TRBV7-6
CASSRTSGGAYNEQFF
TGTGCCAGCAGCCGGACTAGCGGGGGAGCCTACAATGAGCAGTTCTTC
>NA|TRBJ1-5|NA|TRBV4-1
CASSQDAGQPQHF
TGCGCCAGCAGCCAAGATGCCGGGCAGCCCCAGCATTTT
>TRBD2|TRBJ2-7|NA|TRBV5-4
CASSAGLAGASSYEQYF
TGTGCCAGCAGCGCGGGACTAGCGGGGGCGAGCTCCTACGAGCAGTACTTC
>TRBD1|TRBJ1-2|NA|TRBV2
CASTVIQGSDGYTF
TGTGCCAGCACTGTAATACAGGGGAGCGATGGCTACACCTTC
>NA|TRBJ1-4|NA|TRBV6-5
CASRQTGHNEKLFF
TGTGCCAGCAGACAGACGGGACATAATGAAAAACTGTTTTTT
>TRBD1|TRBJ2-3|NA|TRBV6-5
CASSQDRGTDTQYF
TGTGCCAGCAGTCAGGACAGGGGCACAGATACGCAGTATTTT
>NA|TRBJ1-2|NA|TRBV4-1
CASSQVGGAGGYTF
TGCGCCAGCAGCCAAGTGGGGGGAGCAGGAGGCTACACCTTC
>NA|TRBJ2-7|NA|TRBV28
CASSLGLITGEQYF
TGTGCCAGCAGTCTAGGACTCATAACGGGAGAGCAGTACTTC
>TRBD1|TRBJ1-2|once|TRBV6-1
CASRRGQDYGYTF
TGTGCCAGCAGGAGGGGGCAAGACTATGGCTACACCTTC
>TRBD2|TRBJ2-2|NA|TRBV4-1
CASSQDPAGGGTGELFF
TGCGCCAGCAGCCAAGATCCAGCGGGGGGTGGGACCGGGGAGCTGTTTTTT
>NA|TRBJ2-7|NA|TRBV5-1
CASSLVGGFEQYF
TGCGCCAGCAGCTTGGTTGGAGGGTTCGAGCAGTACTTC
>NA|TRBJ2-1|once|TRBV29-1
CSVAGGPINEQFF
TGCAGCGTCGCGGGCGGGCCTATTAATGAGCAGTTCTTC
>TRBD2|TRBJ2-7|few|TRBV6-5
CASRIAGLIYEQYF
TGTGCCAGCAGAATAGCGGGCCTTATTTACGAGCAGTACTTC
>TRBD2|TRBJ2-2|NA|TRBV6-1
CASYPLAGEVGELFF
TGTGCCTCCTACCCACTAGCGGGAGAGGTCGGGGAGCTGTTTTTT
>NA|TRBJ2-1|NA|TRBV28
CASSSRTGSNEQFF
TGTGCCAGCAGTTCCAGAACAGGGAGCAATGAGCAGTTCTTC
>NA|TRBJ1-4|NA|TRBV4-2
CASSQAGHNEKLFF
TGTGCCAGCAGCCAAGCTGGACATAATGAAAAACTGTTTTTT
>NA|TRBJ1-6|NA|TRBV7-9
CASSLMSDNSPLHF
TGTGCCAGCAGCTTGATGTCAGATAATTCACCCCTCCACTTT
>NA|TRBJ2-7|NA|TRBV7-2
CASSTTYGSYEQYF
TGTGCCAGCAGCACCACTTACGGTTCCTACGAGCAGTACTTC
>TRBD1|TRBJ1-1|once|TRBV6-5
CASGRDRVNTEAFF
TGTGCCAGCGGCCGGGACAGGGTTAACACTGAAGCTTTCTTT
>NA|TRBJ2-7|NA|TRBV29-1
CSVGTQALGGGEQYF
TGCAGCGTTGGCACTCAGGCGCTTGGGGGAGGCGAGCAGTACTTC
>TRBD1|TRBJ1-4|NA|TRBV7-8
CASSQEQGAWEKLFF
TGTGCCAGCAGCCAAGAACAGGGGGCATGGGAAAAACTGTTTTTT
>TRBD1|TRBJ1-6|NA|TRBV6-4
CASSETVGGQGDVSPLHF
TGTGCCAGCAGTGAGACTGTGGGTGGACAGGGGGACGTTTCACCCCTCCACTTT
>NA|TRBJ1-6|NA|TRBV14
CASSQEEGRYNSPLHF
TGTGCCAGCAGCCAAGAAGAGGGCAGGTATAATTCACCCCTCCACTTT
>NA|TRBJ1-1|NA|TRBV28
CASSLGAVNTEAFF
TGTGCCAGCAGTTTAGGTGCAGTGAACACTGAAGCTTTCTTT
>NA|TRBJ2-5|NA|TRBV7-2
CASSLAPSWETQYF
TGTGCCAGCAGCTTAGCGCCTAGTTGGGAGACCCAGTACTTC
>TRBD1|TRBJ2-7|once|TRBV13
CASSGTGAYEQYF
TGTGCCAGCAGCGGGACAGGGGCCTACGAGCAGTACTTC
>TRBD2|TRBJ2-1|NA|TRBV6-5
CASSYGKRGHNEQFF
TGTGCCAGCAGCTACGGGAAGCGGGGCCACAATGAGCAGTTCTTC
>NA|TRBJ2-3|once|TRBV11-3
CASSQNSCTQYF
TGTGCCAGCAGCCAGAACAGTTGTACGCAGTATTTT